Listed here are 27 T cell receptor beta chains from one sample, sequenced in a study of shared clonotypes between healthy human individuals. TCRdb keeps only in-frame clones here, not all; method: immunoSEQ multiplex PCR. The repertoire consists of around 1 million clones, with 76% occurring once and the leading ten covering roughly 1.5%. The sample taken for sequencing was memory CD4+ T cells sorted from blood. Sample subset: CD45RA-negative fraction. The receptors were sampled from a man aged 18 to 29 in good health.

This CDR3 reads CASSLGTKQETQYF. CDR3 nucleotides: TGTGCCAGCAGCTTAGGGACAAAGCAAGAGACCCAGTACTTC. The rearrangement joins TRBV7-9 to TRBJ2-5, with a weak D call TRBD1 (5 bases). Germline CDR1 SEHNR, CDR2 FQNEAQ (reference sequence). This CDR3 spans 14 amino acids. The germline V and J ends were trimmed by 1 base and 2 bases, with 8 bases remaining between them.

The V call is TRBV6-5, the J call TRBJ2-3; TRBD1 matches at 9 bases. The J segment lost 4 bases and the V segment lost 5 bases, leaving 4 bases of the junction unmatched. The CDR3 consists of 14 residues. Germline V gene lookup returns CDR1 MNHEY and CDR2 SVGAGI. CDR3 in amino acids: CASSRRQGADTQYF. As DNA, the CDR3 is TGTGCCAGCAGTCGTCGACAGGGGGCAGATACGCAGTATTTT.

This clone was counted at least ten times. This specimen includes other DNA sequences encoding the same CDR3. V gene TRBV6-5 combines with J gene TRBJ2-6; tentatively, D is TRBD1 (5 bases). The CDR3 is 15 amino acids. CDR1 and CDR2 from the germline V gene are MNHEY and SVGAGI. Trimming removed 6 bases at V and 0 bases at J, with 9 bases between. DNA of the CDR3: TGTGCCAGCAGGAAGCAGGGCTCTGGGGCCAACGTCCTGACTTTC. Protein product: CASRKQGSGANVLTF.

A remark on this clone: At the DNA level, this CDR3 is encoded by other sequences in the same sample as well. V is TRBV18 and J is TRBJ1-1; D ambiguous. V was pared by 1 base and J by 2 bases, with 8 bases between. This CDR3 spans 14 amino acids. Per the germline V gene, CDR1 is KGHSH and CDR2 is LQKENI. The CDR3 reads CASSPRDGNTEAFF. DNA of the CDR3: TGTGCCAGCTCACCACGGGATGGAAACACTGAAGCTTTCTTT.

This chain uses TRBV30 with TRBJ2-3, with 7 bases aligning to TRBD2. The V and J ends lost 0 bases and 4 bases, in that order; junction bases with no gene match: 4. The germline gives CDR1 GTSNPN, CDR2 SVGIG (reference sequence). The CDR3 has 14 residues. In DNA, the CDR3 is TGTGCCTGGAGTGTAGGCGGGAGCTCAGATACGCAGTATTTT. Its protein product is CAWSVGGSSDTQYF.

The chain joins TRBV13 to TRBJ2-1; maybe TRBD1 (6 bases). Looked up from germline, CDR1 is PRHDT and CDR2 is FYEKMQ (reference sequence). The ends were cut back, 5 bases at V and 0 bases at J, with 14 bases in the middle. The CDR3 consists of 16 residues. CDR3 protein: CASSPYRGSSYNEQFF. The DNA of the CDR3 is TGTGCCAGCAGCCCCTATAGGGGGAGCTCCTACAATGAGCAGTTCTTC.

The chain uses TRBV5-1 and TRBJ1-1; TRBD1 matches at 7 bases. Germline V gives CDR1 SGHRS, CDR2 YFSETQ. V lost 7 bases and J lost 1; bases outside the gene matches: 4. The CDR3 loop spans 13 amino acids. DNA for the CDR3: TGCGCCAGCGGGGACAGCCCGAACACTGAAGCTTTCTTT. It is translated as CASGDSPNTEAFF.

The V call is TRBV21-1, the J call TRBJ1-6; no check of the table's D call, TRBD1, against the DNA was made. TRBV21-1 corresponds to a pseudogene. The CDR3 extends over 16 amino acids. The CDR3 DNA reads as TGTGCCAGCAGCAAAGCCCCCGGGACAGGGAATTCACCCCTCCACTTT. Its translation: CASSKAPGTGNSPLHF.

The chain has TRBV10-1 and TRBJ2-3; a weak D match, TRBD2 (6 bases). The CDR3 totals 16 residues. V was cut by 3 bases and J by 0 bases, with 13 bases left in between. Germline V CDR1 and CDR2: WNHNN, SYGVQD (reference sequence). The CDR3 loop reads CASSDGGLMSTDTQYF. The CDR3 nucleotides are TGCGCCAGCAGTGACGGAGGGTTGATGAGCACAGATACGCAGTATTTT.

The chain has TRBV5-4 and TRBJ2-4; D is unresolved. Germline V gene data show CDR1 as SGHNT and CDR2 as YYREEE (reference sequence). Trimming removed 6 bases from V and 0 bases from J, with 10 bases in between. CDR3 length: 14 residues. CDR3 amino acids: CASTPDGAKNIQYF. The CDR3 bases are TGTGCCAGCACCCCGGACGGAGCCAAAAACATTCAGTACTTC.

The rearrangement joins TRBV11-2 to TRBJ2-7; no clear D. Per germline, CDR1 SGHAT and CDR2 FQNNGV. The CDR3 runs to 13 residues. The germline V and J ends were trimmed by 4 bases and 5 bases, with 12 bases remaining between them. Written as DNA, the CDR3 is TGTGCCAGCAGCTCAACTAACATAAACGAGCAGTACTTC. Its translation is CASSSTNINEQYF.

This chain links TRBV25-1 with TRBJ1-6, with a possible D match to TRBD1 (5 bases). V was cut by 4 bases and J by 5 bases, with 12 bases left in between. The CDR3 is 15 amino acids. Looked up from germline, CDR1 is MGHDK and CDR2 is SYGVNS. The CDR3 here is CASSAAGLHNSPLHF. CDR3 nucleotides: TGTGCCAGCAGTGCTGCGGGACTCCATAATTCACCCCTCCACTTT.

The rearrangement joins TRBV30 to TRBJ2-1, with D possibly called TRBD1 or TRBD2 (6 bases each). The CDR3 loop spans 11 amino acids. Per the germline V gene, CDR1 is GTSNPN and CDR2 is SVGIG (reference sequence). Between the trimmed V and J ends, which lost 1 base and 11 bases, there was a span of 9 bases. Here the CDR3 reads CAWSGGAQQFF. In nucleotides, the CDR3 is TGTGCCTGGAGTGGGGGGGCCCAGCAGTTCTTC.

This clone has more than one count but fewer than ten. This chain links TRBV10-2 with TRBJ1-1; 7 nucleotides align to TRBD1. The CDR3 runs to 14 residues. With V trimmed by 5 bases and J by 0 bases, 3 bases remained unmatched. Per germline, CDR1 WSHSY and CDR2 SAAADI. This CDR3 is CASSRDSLNTEAFF. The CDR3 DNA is TGCGCCAGCAGTAGGGACAGTCTGAACACTGAAGCTTTCTTT.

The CDR3 sequence is CASSEMTGLFNQPQHF. The CDR3 DNA follows: TGTGCCAGCAGTGAAATGACAGGCCTTTTCAATCAGCCCCAGCATTTT. The rearrangement uses TRBV6-1 and TRBJ1-5, with D maybe TRBD1 (6 bases). The CDR3 extends over 16 amino acids. V was clipped by 2 bases and J by 3 bases, with 14 bases between them. Germline CDR1 is MNHNS and CDR2 is SASEGT.

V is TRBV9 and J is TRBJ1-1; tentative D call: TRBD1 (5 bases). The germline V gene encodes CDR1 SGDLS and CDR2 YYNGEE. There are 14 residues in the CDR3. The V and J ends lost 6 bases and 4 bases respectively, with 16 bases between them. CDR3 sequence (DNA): TGTGCCAGCACCCGGGACCCTGGGAGCACTGAAGCTTTCTTT. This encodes CASTRDPGSTEAFF.

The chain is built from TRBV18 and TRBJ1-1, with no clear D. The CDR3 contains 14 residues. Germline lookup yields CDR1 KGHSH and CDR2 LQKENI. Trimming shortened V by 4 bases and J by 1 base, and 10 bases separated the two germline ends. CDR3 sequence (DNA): TGTGCCAGCTCACACCTAGAGGCGAACACTGAAGCTTTCTTT. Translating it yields CASSHLEANTEAFF.

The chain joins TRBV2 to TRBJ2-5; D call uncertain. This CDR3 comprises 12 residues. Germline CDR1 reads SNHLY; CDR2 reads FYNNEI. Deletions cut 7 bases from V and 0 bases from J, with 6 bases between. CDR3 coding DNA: TGTGCCAGCACTAGGAACCAAGAGACCCAGTACTTC. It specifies CASTRNQETQYF.

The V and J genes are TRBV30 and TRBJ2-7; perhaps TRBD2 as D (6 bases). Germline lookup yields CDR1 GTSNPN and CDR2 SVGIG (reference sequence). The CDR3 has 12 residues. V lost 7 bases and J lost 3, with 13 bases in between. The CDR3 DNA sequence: TGTGCCTCCGGGGGATCCAGCTACGAGCAGTACTTC. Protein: CASGGSSYEQYF. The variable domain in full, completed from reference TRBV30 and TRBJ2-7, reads SQTIHQWPATLVQPVGSPLSLECTVEGTSNPNLYWYRQAAGRGLQLLFYSVGIGQISSEVPQNLSASRPQDRQFILSSKKLLLSDSGFYLCASGGSSYEQYFGPGTRLTVT.

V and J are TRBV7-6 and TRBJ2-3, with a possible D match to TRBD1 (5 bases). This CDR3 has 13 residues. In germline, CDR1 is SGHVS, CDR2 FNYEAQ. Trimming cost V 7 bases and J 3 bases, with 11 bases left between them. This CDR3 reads CASKGPNTDTQYF. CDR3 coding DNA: TGTGCCAGCAAGGGGCCCAATACAGATACGCAGTATTTT.

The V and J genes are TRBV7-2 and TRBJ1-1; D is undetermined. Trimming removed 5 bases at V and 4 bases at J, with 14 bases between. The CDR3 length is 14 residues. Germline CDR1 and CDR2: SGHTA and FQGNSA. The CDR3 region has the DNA TGTGCCAGCAGCGCGGTCGCCTCGGGCACTGAAGCTTTCTTT. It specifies CASSAVASGTEAFF. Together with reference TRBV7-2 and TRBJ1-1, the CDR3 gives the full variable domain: GAGVSQSPSNKVTEKGKDVELRCDPISGHTALYWYRQSLGQGLEFLIYFQGNSAPDKSGLPSDRFSAERTGGSVSTLTIQRTQQEDSAVYLCASSAVASGTEAFFGQGTRLTVV.

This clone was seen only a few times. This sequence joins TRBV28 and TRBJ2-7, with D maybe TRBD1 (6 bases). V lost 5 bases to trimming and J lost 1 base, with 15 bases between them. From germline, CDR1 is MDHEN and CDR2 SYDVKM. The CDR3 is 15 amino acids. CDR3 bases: TGTGCCAGCAGTGCCCCCGGGACAAGGTCCTACGAGCAGTACTTC. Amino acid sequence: CASSAPGTRSYEQYF.

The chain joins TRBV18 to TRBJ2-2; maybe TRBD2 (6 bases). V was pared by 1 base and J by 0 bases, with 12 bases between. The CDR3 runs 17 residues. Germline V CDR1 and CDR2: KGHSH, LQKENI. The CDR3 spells CASSPLTSTTNTGELFF. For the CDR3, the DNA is TGTGCCAGCTCACCACTCACTAGCACGACGAACACCGGGGAGCTGTTTTTT.

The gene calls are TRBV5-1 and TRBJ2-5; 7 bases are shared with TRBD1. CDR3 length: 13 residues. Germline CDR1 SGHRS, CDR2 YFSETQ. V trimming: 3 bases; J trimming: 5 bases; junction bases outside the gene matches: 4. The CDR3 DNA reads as TGCGCCAGCAGCTCGACAGGGTGGGAGACCCAGTACTTC. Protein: CASSSTGWETQYF.

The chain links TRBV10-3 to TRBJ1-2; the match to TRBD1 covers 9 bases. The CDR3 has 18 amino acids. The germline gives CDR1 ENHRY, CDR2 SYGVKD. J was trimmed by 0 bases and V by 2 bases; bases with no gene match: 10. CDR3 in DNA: TGTGCCATCAGTGAGCCTGGACAGGGGAACCGTACTAACTATGGCTACACCTTC. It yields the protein CAISEPGQGNRTNYGYTF.

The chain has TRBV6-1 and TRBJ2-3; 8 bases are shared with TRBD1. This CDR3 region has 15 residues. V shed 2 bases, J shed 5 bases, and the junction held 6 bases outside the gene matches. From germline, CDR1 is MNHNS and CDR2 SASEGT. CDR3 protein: CASSEYQGAVDTQYF. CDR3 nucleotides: TGTGCCAGCAGTGAATATCAGGGGGCGGTAGATACGCAGTATTTT.

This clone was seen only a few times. CDR3 nucleotide sequence: TGTGCCAGCAGCCAAGCCAGCGGACATTCCTACAATGAGCAGTTCTTC. Its protein is CASSQASGHSYNEQFF. This chain uses TRBV14 with TRBJ2-1; D assignment may be TRBD1 or TRBD2 (5 bases each). Germline CDR1 SGHDN, CDR2 FVKESK. The CDR3 consists of 16 residues. With 1 base removed from V and 1 base from J, the gap between germline ends came to 11 bases. The complete variable domain, with remaining parts taken from reference TRBV14 and TRBJ2-1, reads EAGVTQFPSHSVIEKGQTVTLRCDPISGHDNLYWYRRVMGKEIKFLLHFVKESKQDESGMPNNRFLAERTGGTYSTLKVQPAELEDSGVYFCASSQASGHSYNEQFFGPGTRLTVL.